This T cell receptor (beta chain) was captured by sequencing in a study of blood T cell repertoires in COVID-19. TCRdb keeps only in-frame clones here, not all; method: immunoSEQ multiplex PCR. This table holds a few hundred thousand clones, roughly 86% found once. V dropped 0 bases and J dropped 0; count of bases not matched to a gene: 7. This CDR3 has 17 residues. Germline CDR1 is LGHNA and CDR2 is YNFKEQ. Sequenced input: peripheral blood. The TCR sequence derives from a human donor with acute or convalescent COVID-19. The donor label of this sample is uncertain. The rearrangement uses TRBV4-2 and TRBJ1-2; 7 bases line up with TRBD1. Here the CDR3 DNA reads TGTGCCAGCAGCCAAGATTTGCGGGACAGTGCTAACTATGGCTACACCTTC. Its protein is CASSQDLRDSANYGYTF.